The source of this T cell receptor (beta chain) is a study of early T cells in non-severe SARS-CoV-2 infection (dated by TCRdb to about 2021). Background for the entire study: Bulk RNA from unsorted whole blood was used for TCR sequencing, so alpha and beta chains could not be paired. What the research found in general, with its limitations: VDJdb matching was skewed toward anti-spike CD8 responses, so virus-specific expansions were likely underestimated and private and CD4 specificities were missed.

This clonotype was seen a handful of times. Its specific antigen is unknown. No much larger clone exists at a distance of one base, and base qualities are not known. According to the germline V gene, CDR1 reads SGHTA and CDR2 reads FQGNSA. The trim is 8 bases for V and 2 bases for J, with a gap of 23 bases between the germline ends. CDR3 length: 17 amino acids, cysteine to phenylalanine. The only DNA kept is the CDR3, 51 bases in frame from the first base. Library preparation was by 5' RACE. Sequenced using a NextSeq 500. Unique molecular identifiers were attached to individual cDNA molecules in the TCR library protocol so that sequencing error and PCR bias could be corrected. Both TCR alpha and beta chains were sequenced, and tight co-correlation was observed between alpha and beta sequence abundances in each sample. The original pipeline was this. Decombinator V4 was used to annotate TCR sequences for V gene, J gene and CDR3. TCRs were defined as expanded if a significant change between any two time points was detected under a Poisson model with p below 0.0001. TCR abundances were normalised to the total number of TCRs sequenced per sample and were expressed as counts per million. MAIT TCRs were defined by TRAV1-2 paired with TRAJ12, TRAJ20 or TRAJ33, and iNKT TCRs by TRAV10 paired with TRAJ18. VDJdb, accessed 1 November 2021, was searched for CMV, EBV and SARS-CoV-2 annotated TCRs, with TCRs annotated for multiple antigens excluded. Using fastp trimming at Q25 and MiXCR clonotype assembly, TCRdb reanalyzed the public sequencing data and kept in-frame beta chains. Records with the same CDR3 protein are collapsed into one entry carrying the most frequent genes and DNA. Here the V and J calls rest on TCRdb's processing, not on the authors' analysis. A total of 80,000 or so distinct CDR3 sequences appear in this sample, roughly 12% of them only once. The ten biggest clones cover about 3.5% of the sample.

A case-control design nested within a healthcare worker cohort in London, UK, was used, with weekly nasopharyngeal swab PCR tests and blood sampling performed. Healthcare workers were enrolled in the week of the UK lockdown, from 23 to 31 March 2020, and were followed every week for up to roughly 16 weeks. The chain is made from TRBV7-2 and TRBJ2-3; the D gene could be TRBD1 or TRBD2, each one agreeing over 5 bases. Sequences were obtained from whole blood. This receptor was obtained from an adult who was a healthcare worker with PCR-confirmed SARS-CoV-2 infection or an uninfected control (not recorded which). The CDR3 protein sequence reads: CASLLGATSKITDTQYF. The DNA reads TGTGCCAGCCTACTAGGGGCGACTTCCAAAATCACAGATACGCAGTATTTT.